A selection of T cell receptor beta chains follows, all from one sample in a study of blood T cell repertoires in COVID-19. Assay: immunoSEQ multiplex PCR; the TCRdb copy retains only in-frame clones and omits some. This sample has around 200,000 clones; roughly four fifths occur once, and the top ten carry 7.5% to 10%. The sample consisted of PBMCs or T cells enriched from blood (not recorded which). Receptor source: a man in his forties who had recovered from COVID-19. Both conserved end residues are trimmed from each CDR3. The order of the fields is J gene, V gene, CDR3 protein.

TRBJ2-7 TRBV24-1 ATSEPGHPYEQY
TRBJ1-2 TRBV11-3 ASPGGVILRGYT
TRBJ1-4 TRBV29-1 SVTDPLGKLF
TRBJ1-2 TRBV29-1 SVEDVGGGYT
TRBJ1-2 TRBV2 ASSETGSDYGYT
TRBJ1-2 TRBV6-5 ASSQQKLYGYT
TRBJ2-1 TRBV13 ASSPGTGGYNEQF
TRBJ2-2 TRBV30 AWGADGELF
TRBJ1-2 TRBV19 ASALSHYGYT
TRBJ2-2 TRBV7-2 ASSLALTGELF
TRBJ2-3 TRBV9 ASSVVRGPVTDTQY
TRBJ1-5 TRBV2 ASSSQGRGNQPQH
TRBJ2-1 TRBV19 ASSFRASGGNNEQF